This T cell receptor beta chain was identified during a study of resident and recirculating memory T cells in vitiligo. The method was immunoSEQ multiplex PCR; TCRdb's version includes in-frame clones alone and lacks a portion of them. The sample has tens of thousands of clones; approximately 90% are singletons. Regarding the study as a whole: No single dominant TCR clone appeared; lesion clonality varied.

No vitiligo treatment was given during the prior three months. Comment on this clone: Its antigen is currently unknown.

Sequenced: blood. The sequence derives from a male donor with vitiligo.

The CDR3 is CASSKQRTNTEAFF. DNA of the CDR3: TGTGCCAGCAGTAAACAACGTACGAACACTGAAGCTTTCTTT. This chain links TRBV6-5 with TRBJ1-1; no clear D gene. Trimming pared 5 bases from V and 1 base from J, leaving 11 bases between. The germline V gene encodes CDR1 MNHEY and CDR2 SVGAGI. This CDR3 spans 14 amino acids.